Listed below are T cell receptor beta chains from one sample, sequenced in a study of blood T cell repertoires in COVID-19. TCRdb's table, derived via immunoSEQ multiplex PCR, lists solely in-frame clones and lacks some. The sample has hundreds of thousands of clones, roughly 79% seen once. Sequenced input: peripheral blood. The receptor set was obtained from a woman of 80 years or more with acute or convalescent COVID-19. The CDR3 runs from the conserved cysteine through the conserved F or W. The D gene is left open where the match is weak. Expanded clones get a size class; other rows say once, few or many, or leave the size out.

d_call clone_size j_call v_call cdr3_aa cdr3_nt
- once TRBJ2-7 TRBV14 CASSQSRGGEQYF TGTGCCAGCAGCCAATCCAGAGGGGGCGAGCAGTACTTC
- - TRBJ2-5 TRBV11-3 CASSLGLEETQYF TGTGCCAGCAGCTTAGGACTCGAGGAGACCCAGTACTTC
- - TRBJ2-7 TRBV5-1 CASSLAGGSYEQYF TGCGCCAGCAGCTTGGCCGGGGGCTCCTACGAGCAGTACTTC
TRBD1 - TRBJ2-2 TRBV7-2 CASSLDRGNTGELFF TGTGCCAGCAGCTTGGACAGGGGAAACACCGGGGAGCTGTTTTTT
- - TRBJ1-4 TRBV2 CASRGAQGNEKLFF TGTGCCAGCAGGGGGGCCCAGGGGAATGAAAAACTGTTTTTT
- - TRBJ1-5 TRBV7-8 CASSPYGRDSNQPQHF TGTGCCAGCAGCCCATATGGGCGGGATAGCAATCAGCCCCAGCATTTT
TRBD2 few TRBJ2-7 TRBV11-2 CASSFSGGLTYEQYF TGTGCCAGCAGCTTCAGCGGGGGCCTAACCTACGAGCAGTACTTC
TRBD1 - TRBJ2-3 TRBV7-2 CASSLRDSGDTQYF TGTGCCAGCAGCCTCCGGGACAGTGGAGATACGCAGTATTTT
- - TRBJ2-3 TRBV6-2/TRBV6-3 CASSYGGLGTQYF TGTGCCAGCAGTTACGGAGGGCTCGGTACGCAGTATTTT
- - TRBJ2-4 TRBV24-1 CAHLQGGVIAKNIQYF TGTGCCCACCTACAGGGGGGGGTTATAGCCAAAAACATTCAGTACTTC
TRBD2 - TRBJ2-1 TRBV6-2/TRBV6-3 CASSYTKTSGNTFF TGTGCCAGCAGTTATACCAAGACTAGCGGAAACACGTTCTTC
- - TRBJ2-7 TRBV10-3 CAISAAASSYEQYF TGTGCCATCAGTGCCGCAGCGAGCTCCTACGAGCAGTACTTC
TRBD1 - TRBJ1-3 TRBV5-1 CASSRVPGTVSGNTIYF TGCGCCAGCAGCCGAGTCCCTGGGACAGTCTCTGGAAACACCATATATTTT
- few TRBJ1-2 TRBV4-3 CASSQDNGGSFYGYTF TGCGCCAGCAGCCAAGATAATGGGGGGTCCTTCTATGGCTACACCTTC
TRBD1 - TRBJ1-5 TRBV4-1 CASSPTGQRDQPQHF TGCGCCAGCAGCCCGACGGGACAGCGAGATCAGCCCCAGCATTTT